This T cell receptor (beta chain) was profiled in a study of blood T cell repertoires in COVID-19. Study overall: PBMCs, B-cell-depleted T cells, or T cells were the source of the cDNA or gDNA that made up the material.

Per the original methods: Nucleated cell number was recorded as an estimate derived from reference gene primer amplification. Generated by immunoSEQ multiplex PCR, the TCRdb table keeps only in-frame clones and is missing some. V and J calls and clone size follow that table, whereas D and trimming were derived from the DNA. The sample has under 200,000 clones; nearly 90% are singletons. The CDR3 runs to 14 residues. With 4 bases clipped from V and 6 bases from J, the junction kept 6 bases outside the gene matches. The germline V gene encodes CDR1 SGHRS and CDR2 YFSETQ. The TCR originated in a man aged 55 to 70 with active or convalescent COVID-19. What was sequenced was peripheral blood. This sequence joins TRBV5-1 and TRBJ2-7; 11 nucleotides agree with TRBD2. CDR3: CASSPLAGGPEQYF. CDR3 sequence (DNA): TGCGCCAGCAGCCCCCTAGCGGGGGGCCCCGAGCAGTACTTC.